The 28 T cell receptor beta chains given below trace back to one sample, sequenced in a study of blood T cell repertoires in COVID-19. Generated by immunoSEQ multiplex PCR, the TCRdb table keeps only in-frame clones and is missing some. The table lists some 200,000 clones, approximately 91% of them singletons, with roughly a sixth in the top ten. Input material: peripheral blood. The receptors here all came from a man between 45 and 60 years old with COVID-19, enrolled during active disease.

This clone has at least ten counts. The CDR3 loop reads CATSGRSGRNYEQYF. The CDR3 DNA sequence: TGTGCCACCAGCGGAAGAAGCGGGCGAAACTACGAGCAGTACTTC. The chain is built from TRBV15 and TRBJ2-7; TRBD2 might be the D (6 bases). Trimming removed 5 bases at V and 3 bases at J, with 17 bases between. Germline V gene sequence: CDR1 LNHNV, CDR2 YYDKDF (reference sequence). The CDR3 is made up of 15 amino acids.

A single count supports this clone. The V and J genes are TRBV18 and TRBJ2-5, with D possibly TRBD2 on 7 matching bases. The V end lost 3 bases, the J end lost 0 bases, and 14 bases lay between the germline ends. This CDR3 spans 16 amino acids. Germline V CDR1 and CDR2: KGHSH, LQKENI. CDR3 protein: CASSPLGGPYQETQYF. CDR3 nucleotides: TGTGCCAGCTCACCTCTGGGGGGGCCTTACCAAGAGACCCAGTACTTC.

The V and J genes are TRBV6-1 and TRBJ2-1; the D gene is possibly TRBD2 (6 bases). The CDR3 length is 14 residues. Germline V gene lookup returns CDR1 MNHNS and CDR2 SASEGT. V lost 1 base and J lost 4, with 8 bases in between. DNA of the CDR3: TGTGCCAGCAGTGAAGGGGGGACTTACAATGAGCAGTTCTTC. Amino acids: CASSEGGTYNEQFF.

This clone has a single count. J is TRBJ2-3 and V is TRBV7-2, with TRBD1 identical over 7 bases. V shed 5 bases and J 3 bases; nucleotides not matched to a gene: 5. Germline V gene data show CDR1 as SGHTA and CDR2 as FQGNSA. The CDR3 totals 14 residues. The chain's CDR3 is CASSKQGTTDTQYF. CDR3 in DNA: TGTGCCAGCAGCAAACAGGGGACAACAGATACGCAGTATTTT.

The CDR3 bases are TGTGCCAGCAGCCAAACAGGGGGACCCTCTGGAAACACCATATATTTT. Its protein is CASSQTGGPSGNTIYF. The J gene is TRBJ1-3, the V gene TRBV3-1 (or the pseudogene TRBV3-2); 8 bases are a match to TRBD1. CDR3 length equals 16 residues. V lost 2 bases and J lost 0; bases outside the gene matches: 3. Per the germline V gene, CDR1 is LGHDT and CDR2 is YNNKEL (reference sequence).

The chain has TRBV5-4 and TRBJ2-3; 11 bases map to TRBD2. Germline V CDR1 and CDR2: SGHNT, YYREEE (reference sequence). The CDR3 length is 16 residues. Trimming at V came to 0 bases and at J to 2 bases, leaving 2 bases not matched to a gene. The CDR3 nucleotides are TGTGCCAGCAGCTTGGCTAGCGGGGGGATCACAGATACGCAGTATTTT. It is translated as CASSLASGGITDTQYF.

The chain joins TRBV6-6 to TRBJ1-5; possible D gene TRBD1, 6 bases. The CDR3 sequence is 17 residues long. The ends were cut back, 5 bases at V and 2 bases at J, with 19 bases in the middle. CDR1 and CDR2 from the germline V gene are MNHNY and SVGAGI (reference sequence). The CDR3 spells CASSHRVGAFGNQPQHF. CDR3 in DNA: TGTGCCAGCAGTCACAGGGTTGGGGCCTTTGGCAATCAGCCCCAGCATTTT.

V is TRBV9 and J is TRBJ2-7, with D perhaps matching TRBD2 (6 bases). The germline V gene has CDR1 SGDLS and CDR2 YYNGEE. V lost 1 base, J lost 6 bases, and 17 bases lay in between. There are 15 residues in the CDR3. CDR3 sequence reads: CASSVTPLRGSEQYF. In DNA, the CDR3 is TGTGCCAGCAGCGTAACCCCCCTGCGGGGTTCCGAGCAGTACTTC.

This clone was counted once. This sequence joins TRBV3-1 (or the pseudogene TRBV3-2) and TRBJ1-1, with 8 bases aligning to TRBD1. The germline gives CDR1 LGHDT, CDR2 YNNKEL (reference sequence). The CDR3 sequence is 16 residues long. J was trimmed by 0 bases and V by 1 base; bases with no gene match: 4. CDR3 region: CASSQATGGLNTEAFF. The CDR3 DNA reads as TGTGCCAGCAGCCAAGCCACAGGGGGTTTGAACACTGAAGCTTTCTTT.

The gene calls are TRBV28 and TRBJ1-2; D is unclear. CDR1 is MDHEN and CDR2 is SYDVKM in the germline V gene. The CDR3 is made up of 13 amino acids. Trimming left V 6 bases short and J 8 bases short, with 16 bases between. CDR3 in DNA: TGTGCCAGCAGCGGCCCATCGATGAGGGGCTACACCTTC. Translated: CASSGPSMRGYTF.

The chain employs TRBV7-9 and TRBJ2-2; 7 bases align to TRBD2. CDR3 length: 17 amino acids. The trim removed 5 bases at V and 4 bases at J, leaving 13 bases unmatched. The germline gives CDR1 SEHNR, CDR2 FQNEAQ (reference sequence). CDR3 loop: CASSPTRPRGGTGELFF. The CDR3 DNA is TGTGCCAGCAGCCCCACACGACCCCGCGGGGGCACCGGGGAGCTGTTTTTT.

The genes are TRBV7-2 and TRBJ1-4, with 9 bases that match TRBD1. V shed 5 bases, J shed 8 bases, and the junction held 9 bases outside the gene matches. The V gene's germline CDR1 is SGHTA and CDR2 FQGNSA. The CDR3 extends over 15 amino acids. This chain's CDR3 is CASSPNRGRWEKLFF. The CDR3 DNA follows: TGTGCCAGCAGCCCCAACAGGGGGCGCTGGGAAAAACTGTTTTTT.

This sequence joins TRBV1 and TRBJ2-7; the table's D call, TRBD2, has no DNA check behind it. TRBV1 is annotated as a pseudogene. The CDR3 has 14 amino acids. DNA for the CDR3: TGCACCAGCAGCCGTACTAGCGGGAGCCACGAGCAGTACTTC. The encoded protein is CTSSRTSGSHEQYF.

The chain joins TRBV4-1 to TRBJ2-7; TRBD1 matches 10 bases. Germline V gene data show CDR1 as MGHRA and CDR2 as YSYEKL. This CDR3 region has 15 residues. The J segment lost 3 bases and the V segment lost 1 base, leaving 3 bases of the junction unmatched. This chain's CDR3 is CASSQGQGASYEQYF. In nucleotides, the CDR3 is TGCGCCAGCAGCCAAGGACAGGGGGCAAGCTACGAGCAGTACTTC.

The count of this clone is one. The rearrangement joins TRBV9 to TRBJ1-4; 9 nucleotides agree with TRBD1. Germline V gene data show CDR1 as SGDLS and CDR2 as YYNGEE. Unmatched junction bases numbered 12, after V lost 0 bases and J lost 3 bases. CDR3 length: 19 amino acids. This CDR3 reads CASSVDPLGQGYSNEKLFF. CDR3 bases: TGTGCCAGCAGCGTAGACCCCCTTGGACAGGGGTACTCTAATGAAAAACTGTTTTTT. Based on the CDR3 plus reference TRBV9 and TRBJ1-4, the full variable domain is DSGVTQTPKHLITATGQRVTLRCSPRSGDLSVYWYQQSLDQGLQFLIQYYNGEERAKGNILERFSAQQFPDLHSELNLSSLELGDSALYFCASSVDPLGQGYSNEKLFFGSGTQLSVL.

The rearrangement links TRBV27 to TRBJ1-1; TRBD1 agrees at 8 bases. The V gene's germline CDR1 is MNHEY and CDR2 SMNVEV (reference sequence). The length of the CDR3 is 15 residues. V lost 5 bases to trimming and J lost 3 bases; unmatched junction nucleotides: 8. CDR3 DNA: TGTGCCAGCAGTACACGGACAGGGCGGGACACTGAAGCTTTCTTT. It translates to CASSTRTGRDTEAFF.

Only a few counts were recorded for this clone. The chain is built from TRBV6-4 and TRBJ2-7, with D tentatively TRBD2 (5 bases). The CDR3 runs 15 residues. Germline V gene lookup returns CDR1 MRHNA and CDR2 SNTAGT. V lost 6 bases, J lost 7 bases, and 22 bases lay in between. CDR3 nucleotides: TGTGCCAGCAGGAAAGGGCTAGCCGACAAAGTGGAGCAGTACTTC. Translating it yields CASRKGLADKVEQYF.

This clone was recorded a few times. Other DNA sequences of this sample code for an identical CDR3. V usage is TRBV6-5 and J usage is TRBJ2-1; D call uncertain. The V gene lost 6 bases and the J gene lost 3 bases, with 3 bases spanning the gap. There are 11 residues in the CDR3. Germline V gene data show CDR1 as MNHEY and CDR2 as SVGAGI. This CDR3 is CASSFYNEQFF. The CDR3, as DNA: TGTGCCAGCAGCTTCTACAATGAGCAGTTCTTC.

This chain connects TRBV5-6 to TRBJ1-1; D possibly corresponds to TRBD1 (5 bases). The V end lost 1 base, the J end lost 7 bases, and 11 bases lay between the germline ends. The germline gives CDR1 SGHDT, CDR2 YYEEEE. The CDR3 is 13 amino acids. CDR3 protein: CASSLRATDEAFF. The CDR3 DNA is TGTGCCAGCAGCTTGAGAGCGACAGATGAAGCTTTCTTT.

The chain combines TRBV5-1 with TRBJ2-2; TRBD2 matches 12 bases. The V and J ends lost 3 bases and 4 bases, in that order; junction bases with no gene match: 4. Germline CDR1 reads SGHRS; CDR2 reads YFSETQ. This CDR3 spans 16 amino acids. CDR3 loop: CASSSGLAGPTGELFF. DNA of the CDR3: TGCGCCAGCAGCTCAGGACTAGCGGGGCCCACCGGGGAGCTGTTTTTT.

The rearrangement uses TRBV9 and TRBJ1-6, with D possibly TRBD1 on 5 matching bases. The germline V and J ends were trimmed by 4 bases and 7 bases, with 12 bases remaining between them. Germline V CDR1 and CDR2: SGDLS, YYNGEE. The CDR3 runs to 14 residues. The CDR3: CASSPQGRNSPLHF. The CDR3 DNA is TGTGCCAGCAGCCCGCAGGGTAGGAATTCACCCCTCCACTTT.

The chain recombines TRBV28 with TRBJ2-7; D is unresolved. Germline V gene data show CDR1 as MDHEN and CDR2 as SYDVKM. This CDR3 region has 14 residues. V shed 5 bases and J shed 2 bases, with 13 bases lying between them. The CDR3 DNA reads as TGTGCCAGCAGTCCCCCTGGCCCAACCTACGAGCAGTACTTC. Its protein is CASSPPGPTYEQYF.

The rearrangement links TRBV5-1 to TRBJ2-5, with 15 bases that match TRBD2. V gave up 4 bases and J gave up 8 bases; unmatched junction bases: 9. The CDR3 has 16 amino acids. Germline CDR1 is SGHRS and CDR2 is YFSETQ. CDR3 coding DNA: TGCGCCAGCAGCGCTGGGACTAGCGGGAGGTGGAGAACCCAGTACTTC. It translates to CASSAGTSGRWRTQYF.

The chain links TRBV9 to TRBJ1-6; TRBD1 is a possible D gene (6 bases). V was pared by 3 bases and J by 7 bases, with 14 bases between. The CDR3 extends over 15 amino acids. Germline values: CDR1 SGDLS, CDR2 YYNGEE. The CDR3 protein is CASSAAGRGNSPLHF. CDR3 DNA sequence: TGTGCCAGCAGCGCGGCAGGGAGGGGGAATTCACCCCTCCACTTT.

The chain recombines TRBV19 with TRBJ1-6, with TRBD1 matching over 9 bases. Trimming cost V 4 bases and J 7 bases; bases outside gene matches: 2. There are 14 residues in the CDR3. Germline CDR1 and CDR2: LNHDA and SQIVND (reference sequence). This CDR3 reads CASSTTGGNSPLHF. The CDR3, as DNA: TGTGCCAGTAGTACGACAGGGGGAAATTCACCCCTCCACTTT.

J is TRBJ2-3 and V is TRBV28; 7 nucleotides align to TRBD1. The V gene's germline CDR1 is MDHEN and CDR2 SYDVKM. This CDR3 spans 15 amino acids. Unmatched junction bases numbered 8, after V lost 5 bases and J lost 3 bases. The CDR3 loop reads CASSPARGQTDTQYF. The CDR3 DNA follows: TGTGCCAGCAGTCCCGCGAGGGGGCAGACAGATACGCAGTATTTT.

This clone was seen a single time. The V and J genes are TRBV30 and TRBJ1-4, with a weak D call TRBD1 (5 bases). Germline values: CDR1 GTSNPN, CDR2 SVGIG (reference sequence). V was trimmed by 1 base and J by 7 bases, leaving 10 bases between them. The CDR3 is 13 residues long. Here the CDR3 reads CAWSAFRGEKLFF. CDR3 in DNA: TGTGCCTGGAGTGCTTTTAGGGGTGAAAAACTGTTTTTT.

This clone was found a few times. The CDR3 loop is CAISESETGYNEKLFF. Written as DNA, the CDR3 is TGTGCCATCAGTGAGTCCGAGACAGGGTATAATGAAAAACTGTTTTTT. The genes are TRBV10-3 and TRBJ1-4, with 7 bases matching TRBD1. V dropped 0 bases and J dropped 4; count of bases not matched to a gene: 5. CDR3 length: 16 amino acids. Germline V CDR1 and CDR2: ENHRY, SYGVKD.